This TCR beta chain appears in the sequencing data of a study of tumor and adjacent non-tumor tissue in lung cancer. About the research overall: The cohort had about twelve adenocarcinoma, a couple of squamous cell and 1 small cell patients. Aged about 30 to 76 years, patients included 10 men and 4 or 5 women with stage I to III disease. Study-level points and caveats: Tumor tissue had significantly higher TCR diversity than normal lung.

No cell sorting was done before RNA was extracted from the tissue. A modified ARM-PCR protocol with three rounds of nested PCR amplified TCRbeta. A single record per CDR3 protein comes from TCRdb applying MiXCR to the multiplex PCR reads. The sample comprises about 200,000 distinct CDR3 sequences, 70% to 75% of which are singletons, and roughly a quarter rests with the top ten. The CDR3 is made up of 15 amino acids. The V segment lost 2 bases and the J segment 8 bases; nucleotides outside the gene matches: 9. The germline CDR1 and CDR2 sequences are DFQATT and SNEGSKA (reference sequence). A single count supports this clonotype. Its antigen is undetermined.

This sequence was found in a man in his 60s with non-small cell lung cancer. Input material: lung tumor tissue. This rearrangement joins TRBV20-1 to TRBJ2-1; 10 nucleotides line up with TRBD2. CDR3 DNA sequence: TGCAGTGCTAGACCCGGAGGGACTAGCGCGGATGAGCAGTTCTTC. Translation: CSARPGGTSADEQFF.